The clone carrying this T cell receptor beta chain has a count of ten or more. Individual cDNA molecules were tagged with unique molecular identifiers. From the 5' RACE reads, TCRdb called clonotypes with MiXCR, one entry per CDR3 protein. The sample has 24,000 or so distinct CDR3 sequences, 4.5% to 7% seen once. The sample originates from a study of early T cells in non-severe SARS-CoV-2 infection. Study overall: Unpaired chains resulted from sequencing bulk RNA of unsorted whole blood.

CDR1 is SNHLY, CDR2 FYNNEI, per germline. With 5 bases removed from V and 7 bases from J, the gap between germline ends came to 14 bases. The length of the CDR3 is 13 residues. This receptor was identified in an adult who was a healthcare worker with PCR-confirmed SARS-CoV-2 infection or an uninfected control (not recorded which). The sequenced material came from whole blood. The chain joins TRBV2 to TRBJ2-5, with D maybe TRBD2 (6 bases). CDR3 DNA sequence: TGTGCCAGCAGTCGGGACTCCCAGAGGACCCAGTACTTC. It is translated as CASSRDSQRTQYF.